This T cell receptor (beta chain) was retrieved from a study of CD8+ T cells in alopecia areata. Reverse transcribed after extraction, RNA yielded cDNA as the sequencing template. The repertoire was sequenced with immunoSEQ multiplex PCR; TCRdb's copy has only in-frame clones and lacks some. Of 200,000 to 250,000 clones listed, 50% to 60% are singletons. Described treatment: oral pan-JAK inhibitor, 5-10 mg twice daily. The germline V gene encodes CDR1 MNHEY and CDR2 SMNVEV (reference sequence). This CDR3 comprises 14 residues. V was shortened by 6 bases and J by 0 bases, with 11 bases between the two germline ends.

Sequences were derived from CD4+ T cells sorted from blood, sampled at week 4, from a patient treated with tofacitinib. This chain links TRBV27 with TRBJ1-2; possible D gene TRBD1, 5 bases. This sequence was found in a human donor with alopecia areata. The CDR3 nucleotides are TGTGCCAGCAGAACCGGGGGAGCTAACTATGGCTACACCTTC. Translation: CASRTGGANYGYTF.